This TCR beta chain was observed in a study of blood T cells in healthy people across ages. Study-wide points: TCR beta diversity correlated strongly with naive T cell percentage.

The donors, aged roughly 6 to 100, were healthy Caucasians from Russia. The draw of peripheral blood yielded ten milliliters from each donor. Researchers isolated at least 6.5 million PBMCs per sample. A second roughly 7 to 12 cycle PCR used barcoded and J-beta primers. A single record per CDR3 protein comes from TCRdb applying MiXCR to the 5' RACE reads. Counted here are hundreds of thousands of distinct CDR3 sequences, about 51% occurring once; the ten biggest clones make up less than 15%. Regarding this clonotype: Its matching antigen is unknown. Since a much larger clone is just one base distant, this may be a read error.

The sequenced material came from blood. This TCR came from an elderly woman in good health.

CDR3 bases: TGTGCCAGCAGCCAACGGCGCACCCAAGAGACCCGGTACTTC. Residues: CASSQRRTQETRYF. V gene TRBV7-8 combines with J gene TRBJ2-5; D is uncertain. Germline V lookup: CDR1 SGHVS, CDR2 FQNEAQ. This CDR3 comprises 14 residues.